This TCR beta chain was sequenced during a study of T-cell reconstitution after alpha-beta-depleted transplantation in children. For TCRbeta, the library was prepared with unique molecular identifiers. TCRdb reanalysed the PCR reads using MiXCR and keeps one entry per CDR3 protein. The table lists 500,000 to 600,000 distinct CDR3 sequences, 25% to 30% of them singletons. Notes on this clonotype: Its matching antigen is unknown.

Study-wide results and caveats: T-cell counts and diversity were attributed mostly to newly produced T cells one year after transplant.

The CDR3 contains 15 residues. J lost 4 bases, V lost 1 base, and 7 bases had no gene match. In germline, CDR1 is DFQATT, CDR2 SNEGSKA (reference sequence). The chain joins TRBV20-1 to TRBJ2-5, with 9 bases identical to TRBD2. The sample consisted of PBMCs, taken before TCRalphabeta/CD19-depleted stem cell transplant. The sequence was collected from a boy in the first two years of life with Wiskott-Aldrich syndrome, due to receive a stem cell transplant. The CDR3 spells CSARVLAGSRETQYF. DNA for the CDR3: TGCAGTGCTAGAGTCCTAGCGGGATCAAGAGAGACCCAGTACTTC.